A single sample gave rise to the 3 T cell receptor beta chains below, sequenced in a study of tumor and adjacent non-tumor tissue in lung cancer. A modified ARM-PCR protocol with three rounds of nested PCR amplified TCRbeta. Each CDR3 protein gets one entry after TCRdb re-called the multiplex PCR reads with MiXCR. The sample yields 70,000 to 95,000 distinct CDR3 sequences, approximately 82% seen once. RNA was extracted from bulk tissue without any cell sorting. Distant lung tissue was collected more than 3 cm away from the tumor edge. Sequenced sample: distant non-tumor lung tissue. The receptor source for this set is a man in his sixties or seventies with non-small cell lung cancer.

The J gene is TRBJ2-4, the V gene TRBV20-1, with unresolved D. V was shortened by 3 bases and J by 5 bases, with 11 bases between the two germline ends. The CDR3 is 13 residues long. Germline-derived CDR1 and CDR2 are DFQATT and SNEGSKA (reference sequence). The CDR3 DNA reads TGCAGTGCTAGGCAATTTGACGAAAACATTCAGTACTTC. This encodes CSARQFDENIQYF.

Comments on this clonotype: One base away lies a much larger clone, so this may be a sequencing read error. In nucleotides, the CDR3 is TGCAGCGTCGGACAGGGGCTCCAAGAGACCCAGTACTTC. Translated, it gives CSVGQGLQETQYF. The gene calls are TRBV29-1 and TRBJ2-5; 9 nucleotides line up with TRBD1. Germline values: CDR1 SQVTM, CDR2 ANQGSEA. CDR3 length: 13 amino acids. V shed 6 bases and J 1 base; nucleotides not matched to a gene: 3.

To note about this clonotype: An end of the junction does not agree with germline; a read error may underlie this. The CDR3 region has the DNA TGCGCCAGCAGCCGGACACCAGCGGGTGAGGGGGACGACCAGTACTTC. Its protein is CASSRTPAGEGDDQYF. This rearrangement joins TRBV4-1 to TRBJ2-7, with D possibly called TRBD1 or TRBD2 (6 bases each). From germline, CDR1 is MGHRA and CDR2 YSYEKL. This CDR3 comprises 16 residues.